What follows is one T cell receptor (beta chain) and its context. The antigen is not known. Average productive template count per sample was about 44,000. Sequencing was performed with immunoSEQ multiplex PCR; in TCRdb, only in-frame clones are kept and a portion is missing. The table has approximately 27,000 clones, about 80% seen once. These data are taken from a study of STAT3 mutations in large granular lymphocyte leukemia. Study findings and constraints: Some patients had persisting codominant clonotypes that could mask small clones. After therapy, about 35% of the 18 patients switched clonotypes, all new clones STAT3 wild type. At least one immunodominant TCR beta clonotype appeared in every T-cell large granular lymphocyte leukemia patient. Variable sampling intervals and differing treatment regimens complicated linking therapy response to TCR clonal burden changes.

V lost 0 bases to trimming and J lost 7 bases, with 10 bases between them. Germline lookup yields CDR1 SGDLS and CDR2 YYNGEE. The CDR3 extends over 13 amino acids. The sample was peripheral blood mononuclear cells. This TCR was recovered from a woman aged 50 to 60 with T-cell large granular lymphocyte leukemia. Some clones in this sample may be carry-over from other donors' samples. The gene calls are TRBV9 and TRBJ1-2; D gene unclear. The CDR3 DNA is TGTGCCAGCAGCGTAGGACCTCGAGGTGGCTACACCTTC. As protein: CASSVGPRGGYTF.